Included here is one T cell receptor beta chain sequence, with context. This clonotype was observed a few times. Its cognate antigen has yet to be identified. An end of the junction differs from the germline gene, which may be a read error. This sample was included in a study of blood T cells in healthy people across ages (dated by TCRdb to the mid-2010s). With respect to the entire study: In model experiments, template switching captured about one uniquely barcoded TCR beta cDNA molecule for every two T cells. The study measured age-related changes in TCR beta repertoire diversity using deep sequencing normalized with unique cDNA molecular identifiers. The donors were divided into four age groups: young (average approximately 16 years), middle-aged (roughly 40), aged (roughly 66) and long-lived (roughly 82). To avoid experimental bias, donors of different ages were randomly spread across the sequencing lanes. The study analyzed two additional independent replicas of 1 million unique cDNA reads from the same blood draw for two donors, one aged 18 to 29 and one aged 80 or older.

The method behind the library was 5' RACE. The sequencer listed for this sample is Illumina HiSeq 2500. The second PCR ran for roughly 7 to 12 cycles and used a J-beta primer mix along with a sample-barcoded 5' primer. A template-switch 5' adaptor carrying 12 random nucleotides introduced a unique molecular identifier onto each TCR beta cDNA molecule. Each sample yielded at least 3 million CDR3-containing paired-end reads. The Mint cDNA synthesis kit, primed by a TRBC-specific oligonucleotide, was used to synthesize first-strand cDNA from all RNA. After uracil-DNA glycosylase treatment, a first 18-cycle PCR used universal primers M1SS and BC2_uni_R on all cDNA. Per the source publication's procedure: Each sample was normalized by randomly selecting 1 million high-quality reads, each carrying a distinct molecular identifier. Reads with shared molecular identifiers were discarded instead of being binned into consensus sequences. MiTCR, run with a Q25 quality threshold and the strictest error-elimination algorithm, handled CDR3 identification, clonotype clustering and error correction. A nonparametric unseen species model with Euler transformation was used to estimate a lower bound on total TCR beta diversity. TCRdb reworked the public reads: Q25 trimming with fastp, MiXCR clone assembly, productive beta chains retained. Each record represents a unique CDR3 protein, reported with the most common genes and DNA among its rows. These V and J calls rely on TCRdb rather than the paper's analysis. Counted in this sample were over a million distinct CDR3 sequences; 35% to 50% of them appeared once. Approximately 19% of the sample lies in the top ten.

What the study reported, not specific to this receptor: Because the CMV infection status of the donors was unknown, age-related changes in expanded clonotypes may potentially have been confounded. Estimates of total diversity based on one million sequenced T cells were considered lower bounds and underestimates. As age increased, observed TCR beta diversity per million T cells dropped in a roughly linear way, and a significant reduction was already evident by age 40. The long-lived group showed more naive CD4+ T cells, fewer expanded clones and increased TCR diversity than the aged group, suggesting age selection. Bulk unsorted PBMC profiling prevented conclusive comparison of naive and antigen-experienced compartments. There was a strong correlation between observed TCR beta diversity and the percentage of naive T cells measured by flow cytometry.

Donors were around 37 systemically healthy Caucasian individuals from Russia aged about 6 to 100 years. Each donor gave approximately 9.3 milliliters of peripheral blood, collected into EDTA-treated Vacutainer tubes. Ficoll-Paque density-gradient centrifugation was used to isolate PBMCs, with at least 7 million per sample. Trizol reagent was used to extract total RNA from the PBMCs, yielding at least 6 micrograms per sample. For every donor, flow cytometry on a PBMC aliquot measured the percentage of naive CD45RAhigh/CD27high T cells. Reading from cysteine to phenylalanine, the CDR3 counts 15 amino acids. CDR3 DNA is the only sequence kept; it has 45 bases, read in frame from the first base. From the germline V gene, CDR1 is SGHRS and CDR2 is YFSETQ.

The rearrangement joined TRBV5-1 to TRBJ2-1; 7 middle bases align to TRBD2. Sequenced material: blood. The TCR comes from an older woman in good health. In nucleotide form, the sequence is TGCGCTAGCAGCACGTGGGGGGGGAGAGAGGATGAGCAGTTCTTC. This sequence encodes CASSTWGGREDEQFF.